The 28 T cell receptor beta chains below were found in one sample sequenced in a study of graft-versus-host responses after intestinal transplantation. Assay: immunoSEQ multiplex PCR; the TCRdb copy retains only in-frame clones and omits some. The table has 95,000 to 110,000 clones, about 90% seen once. The antigens of these receptors remain unknown. The material sequenced was unstimulated CD4+ T cells sorted from spleen or lymph node cells, taken before intestinal transplant. The receptors were gathered from a human donor who received an intestinal transplant.

The chain uses TRBV6-1 and TRBJ1-6, with D perhaps matching TRBD1 (5 bases). The CDR3 loop spans 15 amino acids. Germline CDR1 is MNHNS and CDR2 is SASEGT. With 7 bases removed from V and 8 bases from J, the gap between germline ends came to 18 bases. CDR3 region: CASTLRTEGDSPLHF. CDR3 nucleotides: TGTGCCAGCACCCTGAGGACGGAAGGGGATTCACCCCTCCACTTT.

The chain uses TRBV2 and TRBJ2-5; TRBD1 aligns across 8 bases. V gave up 7 bases and J gave up 6 bases; unmatched junction bases: 7. Germline assignment: CDR1 SNHLY and CDR2 FYNNEI. CDR3 length: 13 residues. This CDR3 reads CASKGQVGQTQYF. CDR3 coding DNA: TGTGCCAGCAAGGGACAGGTGGGTCAGACCCAGTACTTC. Full variable domain (rest looked up from reference TRBV2 and TRBJ2-5): EPEVTQTPSHQVTQMGQEVILRCVPISNHLYFYWYRQILGQKVEFLVSFYNNEISEKSEIFDDQFSVERPDGSNFTLKIRSTKLEDSAMYFCASKGQVGQTQYFGPGTRLLVL.

The chain carries TRBV5-1 and TRBJ2-3, with 8 bases identical to TRBD1. This CDR3 has 15 residues. From germline, CDR1 is SGHRS and CDR2 YFSETQ. Losses at the gene ends were 4 bases for V and 0 bases for J; bases not matched to a gene: 4. The CDR3 protein is CASSVDRASTDTQYF. The DNA of the CDR3 is TGCGCCAGCAGCGTGGACAGGGCCAGCACAGATACGCAGTATTTT.

The chain combines TRBV5-6 with TRBJ2-1, with D possibly being TRBD1 or TRBD2 (5 bases each). This CDR3 region has 15 residues. Germline-derived CDR1 and CDR2 are SGHDT and YYEEEE. V dropped 4 bases and J dropped 2 bases, with 13 bases sitting between them. The CDR3 reads CASSQWQGAYNEQFF. Here the CDR3 DNA reads TGTGCCAGCAGCCAGTGGCAGGGAGCCTACAATGAGCAGTTCTTC.

This chain links TRBV5-1 with TRBJ2-7, with D perhaps matching TRBD1 (5 bases). Per germline, CDR1 SGHRS and CDR2 YFSETQ. V gave up 4 bases and J gave up 6 bases, with 20 bases separating them. CDR3 length equals 15 residues. The CDR3 loop is CASSGLQAVASEQYF. The CDR3 coding sequence is TGCGCCAGCAGCGGTTTACAGGCTGTTGCCTCCGAGCAGTACTTC.

This clone showed up just a few times. The V gene is TRBV11-2, the J gene TRBJ2-2; D is unresolved. CDR3 length: 13 amino acids. CDR1 SGHAT and CDR2 FQNNGV come from the germline V gene. With 2 bases removed from V and 1 base from J, the gap between germline ends came to 2 bases. The CDR3 bases are TGTGCCAGCAGCTTACTGAACACCGGGGAGCTGTTTTTT. It is translated as CASSLLNTGELFF.

The chain employs TRBV18 and TRBJ1-1; 9 nucleotides match TRBD1. Germline V CDR1 and CDR2: KGHSH, LQKENI. The CDR3 covers 13 residues. After removal of 4 bases from V and 4 bases from J, the junction contained 1 base not matched to a gene. The CDR3 DNA reads TGTGCCAGCTCACTGGGACAGGGCACTGAAGCTTTCTTT. Protein: CASSLGQGTEAFF.

V is TRBV6-5 and J is TRBJ2-7; tentatively, D is TRBD1 (6 bases). V shed 8 bases and J shed 7 bases, with 24 bases lying between them. The CDR3 is 15 amino acids. The germline V gene encodes CDR1 MNHEY and CDR2 SVGAGI. CDR3 sequence reads: CASLPRGRTQGEQYF. Written as DNA, the CDR3 is TGTGCCAGCCTCCCCAGGGGCCGCACCCAAGGGGAGCAGTACTTC.

This chain uses TRBV27 with TRBJ2-2, with 8 bases identical to TRBD1. This CDR3 contains 15 residues. J gave up 7 bases and V 3 bases, and 7 bases lay outside the gene matches. Germline loops: CDR1 MNHEY, CDR2 SMNVEV (reference sequence). CDR3 protein: CASSFRAGGVGELFF. CDR3 nucleotides: TGTGCCAGCAGTTTTAGGGCAGGGGGCGTCGGGGAGCTGTTTTTT.

In its sample, this clone was seen once. This rearrangement joins TRBV19 to TRBJ1-3; 11 bases match TRBD1. CDR1 is LNHDA and CDR2 is SQIVND in the germline V gene (reference sequence). The CDR3 contains 18 residues. V was pared by 6 bases and J by 3 bases, with 13 bases of the junction left unmatched. For the CDR3, the DNA is TGTGCCAGTAGCACCCTTTTAGGACAGGGGGCGGTTGGAAACACCATATATTTT. It specifies CASSTLLGQGAVGNTIYF. Complete variable domain (other parts from reference TRBV19 and TRBJ1-3): DGGITQSPKYLFRKEGQNVTLSCEQNLNHDAMYWYRQDPGQGLRLIYYSQIVNDFQKGDIAEGYSVSREKKESFPLTVTSAQKNPTAFYLCASSTLLGQGAVGNTIYFGEGSWLTVV.

V usage is TRBV4-1 and J usage is TRBJ1-5; TRBD1 might be the D (6 bases). V dropped 4 bases and J dropped 9 bases, with 10 bases sitting between them. Germline CDR1 reads MGHRA; CDR2 reads YSYEKL. CDR3 length equals 12 residues. The DNA of the CDR3 is TGCGCCAGCAGCCCCAGGGGCGGGCCCCAGCATTTT. Translated, it gives CASSPRGGPQHF.

The chain carries TRBV7-6 and TRBJ2-2; D not certain. The length of the CDR3 is 15 residues. V lost 5 bases to trimming and J lost 0 bases, with 10 bases between them. Looked up from germline, CDR1 is SGHVS and CDR2 is FNYEAQ. The CDR3 spells CASSLARTNTGELFF. The CDR3 nucleotides read TGTGCCAGCAGCCTCGCGCGGACGAACACCGGGGAGCTGTTTTTT.

This sequence joins TRBV21-1 and TRBJ2-7; the table's D gene call, TRBD1, was not cross checked with the DNA. TRBV21-1 is an annotated pseudogene. CDR3 length: 15 amino acids. Written as DNA, the CDR3 is TGTGCCAGCAGCAAATATAGGGGACAGGTCTACGAGCAGTACTTC. Residues: CASSKYRGQVYEQYF.

This clone has only one observation. The V gene is TRBV18, the J gene TRBJ2-7; possibly TRBD2 for D (6 bases). Germline CDR1 KGHSH, CDR2 LQKENI. With 1 base removed from V and 2 bases from J, the gap between germline ends came to 6 bases. The CDR3 consists of 13 residues. CDR3 sequence: CASSPRTTYEQYF. The CDR3 coding sequence is TGTGCCAGCTCACCACGGACTACCTACGAGCAGTACTTC.

The V call is TRBV5-6, the J call TRBJ1-2; D gene uncertain. The germline gives CDR1 SGHDT, CDR2 YYEEEE. The CDR3 runs 16 residues. Trimming left V 0 bases short and J 0 bases short, with 12 bases between. The CDR3 DNA follows: TGTGCCAGCAGCTTGGTGGCGATACTCTCTAACTATGGCTACACCTTC. Translation gives CASSLVAILSNYGYTF.

The V call is TRBV19, the J call TRBJ2-3; D is possibly TRBD1 (6 bases). The germline gives CDR1 LNHDA, CDR2 SQIVND (reference sequence). The CDR3 covers 14 residues. V was cut by 3 bases and J by 6 bases, with 13 bases left in between. CDR3: CASSMTGPRDTQYF. The CDR3 bases are TGTGCCAGTAGTATGACAGGACCTAGGGATACGCAGTATTTT. The variable domain in full, completed from reference TRBV19 and TRBJ2-3, reads DGGITQSPKYLFRKEGQNVTLSCEQNLNHDAMYWYRQDPGQGLRLIYYSQIVNDFQKGDIAEGYSVSREKKESFPLTVTSAQKNPTAFYLCASSMTGPRDTQYFGPGTRLTVL.

This chain links TRBV6-1 with TRBJ1-4, with TRBD1 as a possible D gene (5 bases). The CDR3 is 13 amino acids. The germline V and J ends were trimmed by 3 bases and 9 bases, with 11 bases remaining between them. Germline V gene data show CDR1 as MNHNS and CDR2 as SASEGT. For the CDR3, the DNA is TGTGCCAGCAGTGATGCTAGGACACAAAAACTGTTTTTT. Translating gives CASSDARTQKLFF.

The chain joins TRBV10-3 to TRBJ1-4; D is ambiguous. Germline CDR1 ENHRY, CDR2 SYGVKD. The length of the CDR3 is 14 residues. Trimming removed 0 bases from V and 7 bases from J, with 9 bases in between. The CDR3 here is CAISESVGGEKLFF. Here the CDR3 DNA reads TGTGCCATCAGTGAGTCGGTGGGAGGTGAAAAACTGTTTTTT.

This clone was detected only a few times. The V call is TRBV28, the J call TRBJ2-3, with D unresolved. This CDR3 has 10 amino acids. The germline V and J ends were trimmed by 8 bases and 8 bases, with 8 bases remaining between them. The germline V gene has CDR1 MDHEN and CDR2 SYDVKM. CDR3 in DNA: TGTGCCAGCTCGCGGCGTACGCAGTATTTT. Protein product: CASSRRTQYF.

V gene TRBV28 combines with J gene TRBJ2-7; possible D gene TRBD1, 6 bases. This CDR3 contains 16 residues. Germline V lookup: CDR1 MDHEN, CDR2 SYDVKM. Trimming left V 6 bases short and J 0 bases short, with 18 bases between. The CDR3 loop reads CASSSPGQSSSYEQYF. The DNA for the CDR3 is TGTGCCAGCAGCTCCCCCGGACAGTCTAGCTCCTACGAGCAGTACTTC.

The chain couples TRBV2 to TRBJ2-3; TRBD2 matches 8 bases. CDR1 and CDR2 from the germline V gene are SNHLY and FYNNEI. The CDR3 is 16 amino acids. Trimming cost V 3 bases and J 2 bases; bases outside gene matches: 7. As DNA, the CDR3 is TGTGCCAGCAGTGAGAGCGGGAGAGGGACCACAGATACGCAGTATTTT. Translation: CASSESGRGTTDTQYF.

The V and J genes are TRBV9 and TRBJ1-1; D gene unclear. There are 15 residues in the CDR3. Germline CDR1 reads SGDLS; CDR2 reads YYNGEE. Trimming cost V 0 bases and J 3 bases, with 12 bases left between them. The CDR3 reads CASSVEGREDTEAFF. CDR3 nucleotide sequence: TGTGCCAGCAGCGTAGAAGGTCGGGAGGACACTGAAGCTTTCTTT. The full variable domain, in which reference TRBV9 and TRBJ1-1 provide the parts outside the CDR3, is DSGVTQTPKHLITATGQRVTLRCSPRSGDLSVYWYQQSLDQGLQFLIQYYNGEERAKGNILERFSAQQFPDLHSELNLSSLELGDSALYFCASSVEGREDTEAFFGQGTRLTVV.

This chain joins TRBV6-5 and TRBJ2-5; possible D gene TRBD1, 6 bases. CDR3 size: 12 residues. V lost 2 bases and J lost 5, with 6 bases in between. Germline loops: CDR1 MNHEY, CDR2 SVGAGI. CDR3 in amino acids: CASSYDRETQYF. The CDR3, as DNA: TGTGCCAGCAGTTACGACAGGGAGACCCAGTACTTC.

The V gene is TRBV5-1, the J gene TRBJ2-3; 7 bases are shared with TRBD2. Germline CDR1 reads SGHRS; CDR2 reads YFSETQ. The CDR3 consists of 15 residues. V lost 2 bases, J lost 4 bases, and 7 bases stayed unmatched. This chain's CDR3 is CASSFEGLNPDTQYF. The CDR3 bases are TGCGCCAGCAGCTTCGAGGGACTAAACCCAGATACGCAGTATTTT.

The chain employs TRBV5-1 and TRBJ2-5, with D perhaps TRBD2 (6 bases). The CDR3 consists of 14 residues. V lost 4 bases and J 1 base, leaving 11 bases between the germline ends. Germline loops: CDR1 SGHRS, CDR2 YFSETQ. In DNA, the CDR3 is TGCGCCAGCAGCCCCCGGACTACCCAAGAGACCCAGTACTTC. As protein: CASSPRTTQETQYF.

The chain joins TRBV11-2 to TRBJ2-5, with TRBD1 matching over 7 bases. The CDR3 spans 13 residues. V shed 6 bases, J shed 5 bases, and the junction held 6 bases outside the gene matches. In germline, CDR1 is SGHAT, CDR2 FQNNGV. The CDR3 spells CASRSTGFETQYF. For the CDR3, the DNA is TGTGCCAGCAGGTCGACAGGGTTTGAGACCCAGTACTTC.

This chain connects TRBV2 to TRBJ2-1, with D possibly matching TRBD2 (6 bases). Trimming cost V 6 bases and J 4 bases, with 16 bases left between them. The CDR3 extends over 15 amino acids. Germline V gene data show CDR1 as SNHLY and CDR2 as FYNNEI. The CDR3 DNA reads TGTGCCAGCAGGGAGGGACTGGGGGTGTACAATGAGCAGTTCTTC. Translating it yields CASREGLGVYNEQFF.

The V gene is TRBV10-2, the J gene TRBJ2-1, with D perhaps matching TRBD1 (6 bases). The V end was cut by 7 bases, the J end by 0 bases, with 16 bases between. The CDR3 totals 16 residues. In germline, CDR1 is WSHSY, CDR2 SAAADI. Written as DNA, the CDR3 is TGCGCCAGCAAGTTGTCGGGGACAATCTCCTACAATGAGCAGTTCTTC. Its protein product is CASKLSGTISYNEQFF.